Here is one TCR beta chain with its context. Its antigen is unidentified. Germline assignment: CDR1 SEHNR and CDR2 FQNEAQ (reference sequence). V was shortened by 1 base and J by 8 bases, with 20 bases between the two germline ends. The CDR3 has 16 amino acids. TCRdb keeps only in-frame clones here, not all; method: immunoSEQ multiplex PCR. The table includes 30,000 to 35,000 clones, around 58% detected once. Time point: week 5, during vaccination. Each dose of the vaccine consisted of 300 ug of mutant IDH1 20-mer peptide, with topical imiquimod. Donor tumors were new WHO grade 3 or 4 IDH1-mutant, ATRX-lost astrocytomas. This sample stems from a study of a mutant IDH1 vaccine in newly diagnosed glioma. Whole-study findings and limits: Seemingly, pseudoprogression had no relation to changes in the top peripheral T cell clonotypes.

Source: PBMCs, taken from a glioma patient whose treatment included an IDH1 peptide vaccine. The gene calls are TRBV7-9 and TRBJ1-2; D unresolved. The sequence was obtained from a young woman with glioma. This CDR3 reads CASSLVGRAAGSGYTF. In DNA, the CDR3 is TGTGCCAGCAGCTTAGTAGGAAGGGCAGCGGGGAGCGGCTACACCTTC.